This T cell receptor (beta chain) was documented in a study of CD8+CD57+ T cells in acquired aplastic anemia. Across the study: The average for DNA from sorted CD4+ and CD8+ cells was approximately 3.2 ug. CD4+ cells from healthy donors averaged about 10.8 million reads.

Regarding the study as a whole: Between patients and controls, CD8+ Simpson's diversity did not vary significantly. Patients and controls turned out to have roughly 29 CD8+ CDR3 sequences in common.

A note on this clonotype: Its specificity is unknown.

TCR beta VDJ and CDR3 profiling used genomic DNA as template. TCRdb reanalysed the reads using MiXCR and keeps one entry per CDR3 protein. The sample yields some 180,000 distinct CDR3 sequences, approximately 45% seen once. The CDR3 has 13 amino acids. The ends lost 8 bases at V and 6 bases at J; junction bases unmatched: 8. Per the germline V gene, CDR1 is LNHDA and CDR2 is SQIVND (reference sequence). The sequence was collected from a human donor in good health. Sequenced: sorted CD4+, CD8+, or CD8+CD57+ T cells (not recorded which) from PBMCs. The chain is built from TRBV19 and TRBJ2-7, with TRBD1 matching over 9 bases. DNA of the CDR3: TGTGCCAGTGCCGCGGGACAGGGAGGCGAGCAGTACTTC. Residues: CASAAGQGGEQYF. The full variable domain, completed using reference TRBV19 and TRBJ2-7, is DGGITQSPKYLFRKEGQNVTLSCEQNLNHDAMYWYRQDPGQGLRLIYYSQIVNDFQKGDIAEGYSVSREKKESFPLTVTSAQKNPTAFYLCASAAGQGGEQYFGPGTRLTVT.